This T cell receptor beta chain emerged from a study of immune heterogeneity within non-small cell lung tumors. With 600 ng used per sample, the template was genomic DNA from bulk tumor. Collection of several biopsies per primary tumor, spaced far apart, took place during surgery. Each patient presented with untreated, newly diagnosed non-small cell lung cancer and received curative surgery. Germline lookup yields CDR1 MNHNS and CDR2 SASEGT. Trimming removed 5 bases from V and 5 bases from J; junction bases left unmatched: 12. The CDR3 has 16 amino acids. This clonotype was counted only a few times. For the TCR beta CDR3, multiplex PCR with 32 V and 13 J primers performed the amplification. TCRdb re-called the multiplex PCR reads through MiXCR, storing one row per CDR3 protein. There are 9,500 or so distinct CDR3 sequences in the sample; about a quarter occur only once, and over 20% lies in the top ten.

The sequence derives from a woman between 45 and 60 years old with non-small cell lung cancer. This chain links TRBV6-1 with TRBJ2-5; 9 bases agree with TRBD1. The source material was lung tumor tissue. As DNA, the CDR3 is TGTGCCAGCAGTTATTCACCGGGACAGGGCAGCGAGACCCAGTACTTC. Protein product: CASSYSPGQGSETQYF.